This T cell receptor beta chain stems from a study of identical twins. The study's findings and limits: Donors were not followed over many years; analysis was cross-sectional. Twin sharing of out-of-frame TCR alpha was underestimated by models in monozygotic pairs. Abundant beta clonotypes from cord blood had fewer insertions, unlike memory repertoires, which showed none.

Template switching (which added a universal primer site) was used, and cDNA carried unique molecular identifiers. TCRdb independently ran MiXCR on the 5' RACE reads; one entry per CDR3 protein. The sample has around 670,000 distinct CDR3 sequences, 6% to 6.5% seen once. This clonotype was observed many times. Its target is unknown. Trimming shortened V by 0 bases and J by 4 bases, and 14 bases separated the two germline ends. Germline V gene sequence: CDR1 DFQATT, CDR2 SNEGSKA (reference sequence). CDR3 length: 15 amino acids. Sequenced: naive T cells sorted from blood. This receptor was obtained from a man between 18 and 29 years old in good health. The V gene is TRBV20-1, the J gene TRBJ2-3; D gene uncertain. The CDR3 sequence is CSARDRGSRADTQYF. CDR3 in DNA: TGCAGTGCTAGAGATCGCGGTAGTAGGGCAGATACGCAGTATTTT.